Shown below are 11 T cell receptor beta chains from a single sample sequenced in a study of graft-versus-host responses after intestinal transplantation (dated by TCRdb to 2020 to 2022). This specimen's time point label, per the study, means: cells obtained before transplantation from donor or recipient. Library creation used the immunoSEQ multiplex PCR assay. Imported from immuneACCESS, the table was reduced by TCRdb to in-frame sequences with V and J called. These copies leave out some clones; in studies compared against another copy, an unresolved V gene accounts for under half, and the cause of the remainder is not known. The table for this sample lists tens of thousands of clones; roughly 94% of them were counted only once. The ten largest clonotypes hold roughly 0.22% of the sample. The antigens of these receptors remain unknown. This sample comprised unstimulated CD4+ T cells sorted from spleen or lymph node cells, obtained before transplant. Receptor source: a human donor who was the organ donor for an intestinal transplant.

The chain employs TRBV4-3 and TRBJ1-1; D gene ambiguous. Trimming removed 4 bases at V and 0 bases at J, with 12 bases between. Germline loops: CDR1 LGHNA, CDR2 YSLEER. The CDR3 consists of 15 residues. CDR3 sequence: CASSPRFLMNTEAFF. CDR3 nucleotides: TGCGCCAGCAGCCCCCGGTTTCTAATGAACACTGAAGCTTTCTTT.

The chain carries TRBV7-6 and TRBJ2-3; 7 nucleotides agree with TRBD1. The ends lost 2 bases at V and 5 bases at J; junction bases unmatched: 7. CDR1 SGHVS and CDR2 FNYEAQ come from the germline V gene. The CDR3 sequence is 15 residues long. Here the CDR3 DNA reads TGTGCCAGCAGCTTATCAGGGGGTGATGGAGATACGCAGTATTTT. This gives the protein CASSLSGGDGDTQYF.

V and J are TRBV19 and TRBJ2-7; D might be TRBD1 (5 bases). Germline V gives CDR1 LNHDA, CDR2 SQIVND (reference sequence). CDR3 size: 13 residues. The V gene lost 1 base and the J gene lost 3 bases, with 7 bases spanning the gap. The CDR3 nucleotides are TGTGCCAGTAGTATAGCCAGGGACTACGAGCAGTACTTC. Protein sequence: CASSIARDYEQYF. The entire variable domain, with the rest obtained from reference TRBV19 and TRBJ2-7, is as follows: DGGITQSPKYLFRKEGQNVTLSCEQNLNHDAMYWYRQDPGQGLRLIYYSQIVNDFQKGDIAEGYSVSREKKESFPLTVTSAQKNPTAFYLCASSIARDYEQYFGPGTRLTVT.

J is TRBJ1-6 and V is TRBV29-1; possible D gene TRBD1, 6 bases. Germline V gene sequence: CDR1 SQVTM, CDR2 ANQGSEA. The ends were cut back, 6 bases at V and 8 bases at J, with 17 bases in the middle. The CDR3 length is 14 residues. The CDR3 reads CSVDTRDTDSPLHF. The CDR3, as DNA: TGCAGCGTCGATACGCGGGACACCGATTCACCCCTCCACTTT.

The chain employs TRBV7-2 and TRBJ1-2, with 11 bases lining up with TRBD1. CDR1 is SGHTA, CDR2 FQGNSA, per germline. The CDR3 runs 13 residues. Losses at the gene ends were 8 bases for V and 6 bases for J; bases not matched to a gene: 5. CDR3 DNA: TGTGCCAGCCGTCGGACAGGGGGCGATGGCTACACCTTC. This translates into CASRRTGGDGYTF.

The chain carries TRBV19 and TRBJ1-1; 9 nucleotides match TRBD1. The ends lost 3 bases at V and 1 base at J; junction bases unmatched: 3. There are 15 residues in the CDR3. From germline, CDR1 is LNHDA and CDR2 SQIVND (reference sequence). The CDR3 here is CASSMRGQGNTEAFF. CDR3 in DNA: TGTGCCAGTAGTATGAGGGGACAGGGGAACACTGAAGCTTTCTTT.

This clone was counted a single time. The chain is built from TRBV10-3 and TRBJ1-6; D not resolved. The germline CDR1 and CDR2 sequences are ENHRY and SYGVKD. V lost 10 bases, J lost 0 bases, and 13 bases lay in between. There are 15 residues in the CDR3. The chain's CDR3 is CATGESGSYNSPLHF. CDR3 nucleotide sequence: TGTGCCACCGGGGAATCAGGCTCCTATAATTCACCCCTCCACTTT.

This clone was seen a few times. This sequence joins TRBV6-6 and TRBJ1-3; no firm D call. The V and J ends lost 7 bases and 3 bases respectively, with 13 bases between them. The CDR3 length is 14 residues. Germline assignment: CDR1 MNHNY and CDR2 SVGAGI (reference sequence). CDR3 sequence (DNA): TGTGCCAGCACCATTACCGGGAATGGAAACACCATATATTTT. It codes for CASTITGNGNTIYF.

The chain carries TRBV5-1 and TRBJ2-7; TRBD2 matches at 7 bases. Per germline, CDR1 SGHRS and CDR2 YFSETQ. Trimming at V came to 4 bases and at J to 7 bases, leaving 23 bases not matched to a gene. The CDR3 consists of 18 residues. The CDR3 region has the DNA TGCGCCAGCAGCCCTGGAGGGGCGGGGGTTCCCTTGTTCGGGGAGCAGTACTTC. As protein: CASSPGGAGVPLFGEQYF.

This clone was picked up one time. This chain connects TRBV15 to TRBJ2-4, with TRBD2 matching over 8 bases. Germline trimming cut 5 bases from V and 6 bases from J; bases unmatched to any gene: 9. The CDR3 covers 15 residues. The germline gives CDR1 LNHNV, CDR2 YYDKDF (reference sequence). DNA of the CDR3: TGTGCCACCAGCCCAACCGGGGGGGGCACAAACATTCAGTACTTC. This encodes CATSPTGGGTNIQYF.

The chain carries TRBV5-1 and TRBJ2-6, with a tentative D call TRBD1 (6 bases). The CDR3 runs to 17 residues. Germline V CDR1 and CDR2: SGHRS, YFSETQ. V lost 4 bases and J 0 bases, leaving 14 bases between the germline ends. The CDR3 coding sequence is TGCGCCAGCAGCCTGCAGGGGAGTAGCTCTGGGGCCAACGTCCTGACTTTC. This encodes CASSLQGSSSGANVLTF.